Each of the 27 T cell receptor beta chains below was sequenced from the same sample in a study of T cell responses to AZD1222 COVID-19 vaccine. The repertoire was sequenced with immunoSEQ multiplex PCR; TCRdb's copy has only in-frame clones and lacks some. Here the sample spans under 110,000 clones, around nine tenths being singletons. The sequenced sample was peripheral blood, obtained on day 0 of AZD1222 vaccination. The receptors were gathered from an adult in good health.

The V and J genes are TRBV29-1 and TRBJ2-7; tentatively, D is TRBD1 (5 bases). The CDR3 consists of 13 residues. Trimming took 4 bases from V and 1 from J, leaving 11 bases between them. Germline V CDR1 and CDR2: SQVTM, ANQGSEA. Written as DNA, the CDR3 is TGCAGCGTTGTGGAGCAGGGTTCCTACGAGCAGTACTTC. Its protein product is CSVVEQGSYEQYF.

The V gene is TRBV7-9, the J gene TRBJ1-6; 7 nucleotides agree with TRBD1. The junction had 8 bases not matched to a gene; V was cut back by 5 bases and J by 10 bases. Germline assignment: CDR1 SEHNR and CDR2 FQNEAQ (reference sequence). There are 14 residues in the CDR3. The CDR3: CASSETGWSSPLHF. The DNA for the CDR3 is TGTGCCAGCAGCGAGACAGGGTGGAGCTCACCCCTCCACTTT.

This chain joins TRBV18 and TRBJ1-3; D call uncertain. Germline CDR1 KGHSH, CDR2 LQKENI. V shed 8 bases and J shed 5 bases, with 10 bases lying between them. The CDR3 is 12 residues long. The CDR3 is CASDLGRNTIYF. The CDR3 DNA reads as TGTGCCAGCGACCTTGGCCGAAACACCATATATTTT.

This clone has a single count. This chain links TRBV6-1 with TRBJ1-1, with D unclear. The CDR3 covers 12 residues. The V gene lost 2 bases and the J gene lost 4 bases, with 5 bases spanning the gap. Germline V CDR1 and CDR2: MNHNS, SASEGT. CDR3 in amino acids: CASSELGTEAFF. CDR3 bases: TGTGCCAGCAGTGAATTGGGCACTGAAGCTTTCTTT.

The CDR3 DNA follows: TGTGCCAGCAGCCTGAGCGGAAGGCAAGAGACCCAGTACTTC. Protein: CASSLSGRQETQYF. This chain connects TRBV11-2 to TRBJ2-5; tentative D call: TRBD2 (5 bases). The CDR3 length is 14 residues. CDR1 and CDR2 (germline): SGHAT, FQNNGV. Trimming cost V 5 bases and J 2 bases, with 12 bases left between them.

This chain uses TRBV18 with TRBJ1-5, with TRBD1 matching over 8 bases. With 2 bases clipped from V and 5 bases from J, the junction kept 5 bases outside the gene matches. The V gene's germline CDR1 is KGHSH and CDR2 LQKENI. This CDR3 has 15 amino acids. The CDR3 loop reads CASSPWQGADQPQHF. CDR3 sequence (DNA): TGTGCCAGCTCACCATGGCAGGGGGCGGATCAGCCCCAGCATTTT.

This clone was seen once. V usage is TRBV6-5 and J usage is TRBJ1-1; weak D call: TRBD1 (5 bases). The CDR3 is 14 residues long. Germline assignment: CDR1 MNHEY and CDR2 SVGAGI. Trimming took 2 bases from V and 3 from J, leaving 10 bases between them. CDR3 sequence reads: CASSYRRDHTEAFF. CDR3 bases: TGTGCCAGCAGTTACCGACGGGACCACACTGAAGCTTTCTTT.

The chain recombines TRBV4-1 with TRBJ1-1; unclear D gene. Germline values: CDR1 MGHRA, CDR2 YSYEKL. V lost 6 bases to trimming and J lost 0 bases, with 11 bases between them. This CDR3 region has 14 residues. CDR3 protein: CASRGLTVNTEAFF. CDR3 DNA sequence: TGCGCCAGCAGGGGATTGACCGTGAACACTGAAGCTTTCTTT.

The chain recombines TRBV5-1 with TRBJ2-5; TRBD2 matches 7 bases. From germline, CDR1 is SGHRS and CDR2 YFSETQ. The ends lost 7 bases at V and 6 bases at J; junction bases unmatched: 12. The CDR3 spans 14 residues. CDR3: CASHPQTSVKTQYF. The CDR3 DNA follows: TGCGCCAGCCACCCCCAAACTAGCGTGAAGACCCAGTACTTC.

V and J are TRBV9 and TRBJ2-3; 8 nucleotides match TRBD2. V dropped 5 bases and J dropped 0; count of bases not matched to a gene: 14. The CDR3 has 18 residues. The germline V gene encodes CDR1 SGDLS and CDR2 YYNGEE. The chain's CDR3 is CASREPSGLHPSTDTQYF. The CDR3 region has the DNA TGTGCCAGCAGGGAGCCTAGCGGGCTTCATCCTAGCACAGATACGCAGTATTTT.

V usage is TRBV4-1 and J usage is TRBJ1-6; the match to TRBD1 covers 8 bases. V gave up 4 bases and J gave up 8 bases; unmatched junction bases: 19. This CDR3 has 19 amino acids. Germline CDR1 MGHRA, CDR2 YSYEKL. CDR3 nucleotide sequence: TGCGCCAGCAGCCGCGATAACGTCCAGGGGGCGGTTGGGGATTCACCCCTCCACTTT. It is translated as CASSRDNVQGAVGDSPLHF.

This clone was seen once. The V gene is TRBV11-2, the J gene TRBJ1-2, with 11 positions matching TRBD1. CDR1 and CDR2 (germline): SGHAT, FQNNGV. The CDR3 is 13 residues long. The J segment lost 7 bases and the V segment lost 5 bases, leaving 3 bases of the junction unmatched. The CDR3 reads CASSRDRGAGYTF. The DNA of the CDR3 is TGTGCCAGCAGCCGGGACAGGGGGGCTGGCTACACCTTC.

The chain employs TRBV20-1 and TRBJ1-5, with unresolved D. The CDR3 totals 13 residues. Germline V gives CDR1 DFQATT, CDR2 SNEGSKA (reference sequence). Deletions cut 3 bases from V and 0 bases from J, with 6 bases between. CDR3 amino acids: CSASTYSNQPQHF. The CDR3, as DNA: TGCAGTGCTAGTACCTATAGCAATCAGCCCCAGCATTTT.

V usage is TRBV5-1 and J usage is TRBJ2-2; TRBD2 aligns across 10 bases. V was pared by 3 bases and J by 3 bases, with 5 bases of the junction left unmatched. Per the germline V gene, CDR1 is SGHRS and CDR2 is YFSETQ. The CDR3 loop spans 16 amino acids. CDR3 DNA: TGCGCCAGCAGCTGGAGCGGGGGGGCCGACACCGGGGAGCTGTTTTTT. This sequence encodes CASSWSGGADTGELFF.

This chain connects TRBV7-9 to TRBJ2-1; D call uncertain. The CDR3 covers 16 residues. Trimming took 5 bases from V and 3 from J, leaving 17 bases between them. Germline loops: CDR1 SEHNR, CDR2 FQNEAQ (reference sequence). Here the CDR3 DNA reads TGTGCCAGCAGCCCCATTTCCGGGTCAATCTACAATGAGCAGTTCTTC. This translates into CASSPISGSIYNEQFF.

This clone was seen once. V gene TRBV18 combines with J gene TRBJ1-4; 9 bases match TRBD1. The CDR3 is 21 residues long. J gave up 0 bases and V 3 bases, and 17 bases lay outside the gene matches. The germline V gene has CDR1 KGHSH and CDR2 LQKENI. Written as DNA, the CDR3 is TGTGCCAGCTCACCGGGTTTGGCTGGCCCGGGACAGGGATCAACTAATGAAAAACTGTTTTTT. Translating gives CASSPGLAGPGQGSTNEKLFF. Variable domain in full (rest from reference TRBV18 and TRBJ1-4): NAGVMQNPRHLVRRRGQEARLRCSPMKGHSHVYWYRQLPEEGLKFMVYLQKENIIDESGMPKERFSAEFPKEGPSILRIQQVVRGDSAAYFCASSPGLAGPGQGSTNEKLFFGSGTQLSVL.

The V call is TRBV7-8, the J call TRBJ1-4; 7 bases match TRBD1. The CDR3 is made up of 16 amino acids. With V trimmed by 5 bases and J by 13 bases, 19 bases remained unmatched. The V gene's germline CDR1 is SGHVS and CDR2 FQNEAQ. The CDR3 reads CASSNARTGGRIVLFF. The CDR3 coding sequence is TGTGCCAGCAGCAACGCTCGGACAGGTGGTAGGATTGTACTGTTTTTT. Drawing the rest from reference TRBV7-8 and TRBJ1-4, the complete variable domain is GAGVSQSPRYKVAKRGQDVALRCDPISGHVSLFWYQQALGQGPEFLTYFQNEAQLDKSGLPSDRFFAERPEGSVSTLKIQRTQQEDSAVYLCASSNARTGGRIVLFFGSGTQLSVL.

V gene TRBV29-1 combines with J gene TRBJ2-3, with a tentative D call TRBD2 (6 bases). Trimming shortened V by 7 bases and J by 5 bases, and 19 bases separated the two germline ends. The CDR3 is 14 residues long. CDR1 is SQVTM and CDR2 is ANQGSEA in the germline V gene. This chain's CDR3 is CSAAGRGNGDTQYF. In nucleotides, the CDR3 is TGCAGCGCGGCCGGGAGAGGTAACGGAGATACGCAGTATTTT.

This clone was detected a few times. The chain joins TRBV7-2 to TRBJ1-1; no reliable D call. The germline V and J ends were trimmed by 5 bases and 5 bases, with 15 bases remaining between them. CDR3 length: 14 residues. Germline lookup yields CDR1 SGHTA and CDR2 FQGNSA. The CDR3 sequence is CASSRGLVRTEAFF. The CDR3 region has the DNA TGTGCCAGCAGCCGTGGACTCGTGAGGACTGAAGCTTTCTTT.

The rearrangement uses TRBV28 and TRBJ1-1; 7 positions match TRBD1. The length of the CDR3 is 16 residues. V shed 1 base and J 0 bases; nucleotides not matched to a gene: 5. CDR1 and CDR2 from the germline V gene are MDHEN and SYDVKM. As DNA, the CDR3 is TGTGCCAGCAGTTTATTGGACAGGCCCTTGAACACTGAAGCTTTCTTT. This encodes CASSLLDRPLNTEAFF.

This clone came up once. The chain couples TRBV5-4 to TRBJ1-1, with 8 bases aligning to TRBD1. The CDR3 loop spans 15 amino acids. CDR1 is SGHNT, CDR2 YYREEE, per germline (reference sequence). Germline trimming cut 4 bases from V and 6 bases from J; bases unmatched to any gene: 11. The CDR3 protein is CASSKAPDRASEAFF. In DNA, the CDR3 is TGTGCCAGCAGCAAAGCCCCGGACAGGGCCTCTGAAGCTTTCTTT.

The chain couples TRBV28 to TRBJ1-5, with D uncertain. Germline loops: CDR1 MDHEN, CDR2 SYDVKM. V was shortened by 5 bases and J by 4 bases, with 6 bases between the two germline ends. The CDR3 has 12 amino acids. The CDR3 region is CASSTENQPQHF. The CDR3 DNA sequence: TGTGCCAGCAGTACAGAGAATCAGCCCCAGCATTTT.

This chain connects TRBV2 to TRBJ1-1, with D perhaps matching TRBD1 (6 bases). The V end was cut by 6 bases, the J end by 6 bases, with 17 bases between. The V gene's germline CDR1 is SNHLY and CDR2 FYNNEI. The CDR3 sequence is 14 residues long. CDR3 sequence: CASSSQGKAPEAFF. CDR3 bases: TGTGCCAGCAGCTCTCAGGGGAAGGCCCCTGAAGCTTTCTTT.

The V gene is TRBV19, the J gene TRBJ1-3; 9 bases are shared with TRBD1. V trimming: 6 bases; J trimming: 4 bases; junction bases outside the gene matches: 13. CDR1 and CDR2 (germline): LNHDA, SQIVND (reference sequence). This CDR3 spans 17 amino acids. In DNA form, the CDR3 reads TGTGCCAGTAGCCAATATCCGGGACAGGGATGGGGAAACACCATATATTTT. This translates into CASSQYPGQGWGNTIYF.

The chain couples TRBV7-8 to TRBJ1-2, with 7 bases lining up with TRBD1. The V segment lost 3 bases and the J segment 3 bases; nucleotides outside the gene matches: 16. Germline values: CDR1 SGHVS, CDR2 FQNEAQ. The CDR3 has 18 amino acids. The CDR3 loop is CASSFGGRDRKRDYGYTF. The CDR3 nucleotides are TGTGCCAGCAGCTTTGGTGGAAGGGACAGAAAGCGCGACTATGGCTACACCTTC.

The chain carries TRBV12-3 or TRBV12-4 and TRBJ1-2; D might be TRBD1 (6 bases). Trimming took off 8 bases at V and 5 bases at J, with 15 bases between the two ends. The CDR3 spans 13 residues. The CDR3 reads CASGGGRGYGYTF. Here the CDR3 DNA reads TGTGCCAGCGGAGGGGGTAGAGGATATGGCTACACCTTC.

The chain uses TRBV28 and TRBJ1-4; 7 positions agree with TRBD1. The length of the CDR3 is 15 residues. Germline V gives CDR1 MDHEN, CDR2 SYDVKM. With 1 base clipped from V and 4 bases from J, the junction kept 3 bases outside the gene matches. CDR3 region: CASSLFQGGNEKLFF. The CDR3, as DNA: TGTGCCAGCAGTTTATTTCAGGGGGGTAATGAAAAACTGTTTTTT.